A single sample gave rise to the 11 T cell receptor beta chains below, sequenced in a study of vaccination effects on CD4 cells after COVID-19. Under the ViraFEST assay, PBMC were stimulated with viral peptide pools so that antigen-specific CD4+ T cells expanded. Sequencing was performed afterwards. Upon completion of 10 to 11 days in culture, CD4+ T cells were isolated. Vaccine recipients had no previous SARS-CoV-2 infection; their nucleocapsid antibodies were negative. The antigens these receptors bind are not known. TCRdb's copy holds only in-frame clones and misses some; the assay was immunoSEQ multiplex PCR. The sample yields roughly 45,000 clones, around 81% seen once. Specimen: CD4+ T cells from PBMCs cultured with SARS-CoV-2 spike peptides, collected before COVID-19 vaccination. All receptors derive from a human donor who received a COVID-19 vaccine.

The chain links TRBV7-9 to TRBJ2-2; D uncertain. The CDR3 loop spans 15 amino acids. V was shortened by 5 bases and J by 2 bases, with 12 bases between the two germline ends. Germline CDR1 is SEHNR and CDR2 is FQNEAQ (reference sequence). For the CDR3, the DNA is TGTGCCAGCAGCCAGGTCGGAGCTAACACCGGGGAGCTGTTTTTT. Its translation is CASSQVGANTGELFF.

The genes are TRBV4-1 and TRBJ1-1, with a tentative D call TRBD1 (5 bases). There are 14 residues in the CDR3. Germline loops: CDR1 MGHRA, CDR2 YSYEKL. Trimming left V 0 bases short and J 6 bases short, with 11 bases between. In nucleotides, the CDR3 is TGCGCCAGCAGCCAAGATGCAGGGAGGCCTGAAGCTTTCTTT. It encodes CASSQDAGRPEAFF.

The V gene is TRBV6-6, the J gene TRBJ1-5; no firm D call. The V gene lost 6 bases and the J gene lost 6 bases, with 15 bases spanning the gap. The CDR3 runs to 14 residues. The germline V gene encodes CDR1 MNHNY and CDR2 SVGAGI (reference sequence). The CDR3 protein is CASRMGGVAQPQHF. CDR3 sequence (DNA): TGTGCCAGCAGGATGGGTGGGGTAGCTCAGCCCCAGCATTTT.

The chain combines TRBV27 with TRBJ2-5; 7 nucleotides agree with TRBD1. CDR1 and CDR2 from the germline V gene are MNHEY and SMNVEV (reference sequence). This CDR3 is built from 12 residues. Losses at the gene ends were 6 bases for V and 5 bases for J; bases not matched to a gene: 3. The CDR3 region is CASRGGAETQYF. The CDR3 DNA reads as TGTGCCAGCAGAGGGGGCGCGGAGACCCAGTACTTC.

V and J are TRBV7-8 and TRBJ1-2; a weak D match, TRBD1 (6 bases). V was clipped by 5 bases and J by 7 bases, with 14 bases between them. The CDR3 is 13 residues long. Germline assignment: CDR1 SGHVS and CDR2 FQNEAQ. This chain's CDR3 is CASSTQGWIGYTF. The CDR3 coding sequence is TGTGCCAGCAGCACACAGGGATGGATTGGCTACACCTTC.

V and J are TRBV5-4 and TRBJ2-1; D uncertain. The CDR3 contains 12 residues. Germline-derived CDR1 and CDR2 are SGHNT and YYREEE (reference sequence). Trimming removed 4 bases at V and 7 bases at J, with 9 bases between. CDR3 sequence (DNA): TGTGCCAGCAGCACCGACACGAATGAGCAGTTCTTC. Translating it yields CASSTDTNEQFF.

The chain recombines TRBV6-5 with TRBJ1-2; D gene unclear. The CDR3 has 13 residues. V dropped 4 bases and J dropped 3 bases, with 9 bases sitting between them. Germline V CDR1 and CDR2: MNHEY, SVGAGI. The CDR3 region has the DNA TGTGCCAGCAGTTCCAAGACGGACTATGGCTACACCTTC. It yields the protein CASSSKTDYGYTF.

A single count supports this clone. V gene TRBV6-1 combines with J gene TRBJ1-1, with D possibly being TRBD1 (5 bases). V dropped 1 base and J dropped 0 bases, with 6 bases sitting between them. Per the germline V gene, CDR1 is MNHNS and CDR2 is SASEGT. The CDR3 has 14 amino acids. The CDR3 protein is CASSEVGLNTEAFF. CDR3 bases: TGTGCCAGCAGTGAAGTGGGGCTGAACACTGAAGCTTTCTTT.

The chain joins TRBV30 to TRBJ1-2; 7 bases agree with TRBD1. The V segment lost 8 bases and the J segment 1 base; nucleotides outside the gene matches: 4. CDR1 is GTSNPN and CDR2 is SVGIG in the germline V gene (reference sequence). The CDR3 has 12 amino acids. The CDR3 coding sequence is TGTGCCCGGGACAGAGTTAACTATGGCTACACCTTC. Its protein product is CARDRVNYGYTF.

The rearrangement uses TRBV7-8 and TRBJ1-1, with D uncertain. Trimming took 1 base from V and 0 from J, leaving 6 bases between them. Germline V gene sequence: CDR1 SGHVS, CDR2 FQNEAQ. The length of the CDR3 is 14 residues. As DNA, the CDR3 is TGTGCCAGCAGCTTAGGTACCCTGAACACTGAAGCTTTCTTT. Amino acids: CASSLGTLNTEAFF.

The chain employs TRBV29-1 and TRBJ1-2, with unresolved D. V gave up 0 bases and J gave up 8 bases, with 22 bases separating them. Germline values: CDR1 SQVTM, CDR2 ANQGSEA. CDR3 length: 16 amino acids. The CDR3 coding sequence is TGCAGCGTTGAAGAAGTTTCACGGGCGCCCCCGTCCGGCTACACCTTC. Translating gives CSVEEVSRAPPSGYTF.